This TCR beta chain was found in a study of cytomegalovirus exposure and HLA in healthy donors. Overall study: Early on, a data release was issued that held 80 million or so unique TCRs from HLA-typed donors. Study-wide findings and caveats: Serostatus for CMV was the only available immune exposure information. Analyses of presence/absence relied on an assumption of roughly uniform sequencing depth across donors. The productive fraction for most TCR beta V segments was about 90% or about 30% in an earlier analysis.

To note about this clone: Its antigen remains unknown.

This PCR relied on a set of 60 Vbeta primers and 13 Jbeta primers. This table comes from immunoSEQ multiplex PCR, and its TCRdb copy is limited to in-frame clones, with some not included. Here the sample table reports about 160,000 clones. What was sequenced was PBMCs. The TCR sequence derives from a woman aged 55-69 years in good health and CMV-seronegative.

The CDR3 sequence is CASSRPGQGLDEQYF. CDR3 DNA: TGCGCCAGCAGCCGACCGGGACAGGGGTTGGACGAGCAGTACTTC. This chain uses TRBV4-1 with TRBJ2-7, with 10 positions matching TRBD1. After removal of 4 bases from V and 5 bases from J, the junction contained 8 bases not matched to a gene. CDR1 MGHRA and CDR2 YSYEKL come from the germline V gene. The CDR3 length is 15 residues.